Below, 14 T cell receptor beta chains from the same sample are listed, as sequenced in a study of CD8+ T cells in alopecia areata. cDNA serving as the sequencing template came from extracted, reverse transcribed RNA. Here immunoSEQ multiplex PCR was the method, and the copy in TCRdb shows in-frame clones only, minus some. This sample has 200,000 or so clones, with 56% found just once. The sequenced sample consisted of CD8+ T cells sorted from blood. All receptors come from a human donor in good health.

This chain connects TRBV13 to TRBJ1-2; D unclear. V gave up 3 bases and J gave up 2 bases, with 13 bases separating them. CDR3 length: 15 residues. Per germline, CDR1 PRHDT and CDR2 FYEKMQ (reference sequence). This CDR3 reads CASSFRVPPNYGYTF. The CDR3 DNA reads as TGTGCCAGCAGCTTCCGGGTTCCCCCCAACTATGGCTACACCTTC. The full variable domain, completed using reference TRBV13 and TRBJ1-2, is AAGVIQSPRHLIKEKRETATLKCYPIPRHDTVYWYQQGPGQDPQFLISFYEKMQSDKGSIPDRFSAQQFSDYHSELNMSSLELGDSALYFCASSFRVPPNYGYTFGSGTRLTVV.

The chain has TRBV13 and TRBJ2-3; 12 nucleotides match TRBD2. Trimming cost V 0 bases and J 2 bases; bases outside gene matches: 6. This CDR3 contains 18 residues. Looked up from germline, CDR1 is PRHDT and CDR2 is FYEKMQ (reference sequence). The chain's CDR3 is CASSLGSGLAGLTDTQYF. As DNA, the CDR3 is TGTGCCAGCAGCTTAGGCTCGGGACTAGCGGGCCTCACAGATACGCAGTATTTT.

Of note for this clone: Distinct nucleotide sequences in the sample also encode this CDR3. The genes are TRBV6-5 and TRBJ2-7; D unresolved. Trimming cost V 0 bases and J 1 base, with 4 bases left between them. The CDR3 is 13 amino acids. Germline values: CDR1 MNHEY, CDR2 SVGAGI. CDR3 coding DNA: TGTGCCAGCAGTTACTCCCAATCCTACGAGCAGTACTTC. It codes for CASSYSQSYEQYF.

The chain couples TRBV29-1 to TRBJ1-4; D is uncertain. Germline CDR1 SQVTM, CDR2 ANQGSEA. The CDR3 spans 11 residues. V was pared by 2 bases and J by 10 bases, with 8 bases between. The CDR3 loop is CSVETDLKLFF. The CDR3 DNA reads as TGCAGCGTTGAAACGGACCTAAAACTGTTTTTT.

This chain joins TRBV29-1 and TRBJ2-5; 9 nucleotides line up with TRBD1. The CDR3 totals 16 residues. Trimming took 1 base from V and 3 from J; bases not matched to a gene: 9. Per the germline V gene, CDR1 is SQVTM and CDR2 is ANQGSEA. The CDR3: CSVEVPGQGIEETQYF. CDR3 in DNA: TGCAGCGTTGAAGTTCCGGGACAGGGAATCGAAGAGACCCAGTACTTC.

This clone was counted ten times or more. For the CDR3, the DNA is TGTGCCAGCAGCGCCGGGACAGGGGCCTACAATGAGCAGTTCTTC. Amino acids: CASSAGTGAYNEQFF. V is TRBV13 and J is TRBJ2-1; 10 bases map to TRBD1. Germline V gives CDR1 PRHDT, CDR2 FYEKMQ (reference sequence). This CDR3 spans 15 amino acids. The junction had 3 bases not matched to a gene; V was cut back by 5 bases and J by 2 bases.

The rearrangement uses TRBV7-2 and TRBJ2-1; D is undetermined. From germline, CDR1 is SGHTA and CDR2 FQGNSA. The CDR3 runs 14 residues. Deletions cut 1 base from V and 6 bases from J, with 10 bases between. Written as DNA, the CDR3 is TGTGCCAGCAGCTTAGTCAGGATGGGCAATGAGCAGTTCTTC. Translated, it gives CASSLVRMGNEQFF.

In regard to this clone: The same CDR3 can be traced to other DNA sequences in this sample. This sequence joins TRBV14 and TRBJ1-2, with unresolved D. Germline loops: CDR1 SGHDN, CDR2 FVKESK. V was clipped by 4 bases and J by 5 bases, with 11 bases between them. This CDR3 is built from 13 residues. The CDR3: CASSPQDRYGYTF. CDR3 bases: TGTGCCAGCAGCCCCCAGGACCGTTATGGCTACACCTTC.

Only a few counts were recorded for this clone. The V call is TRBV6-5, the J call TRBJ2-1, with D possibly being TRBD1 or TRBD2 (5 bases each). Germline assignment: CDR1 MNHEY and CDR2 SVGAGI. V dropped 8 bases and J dropped 2 bases, with 16 bases sitting between them. The CDR3 is made up of 15 amino acids. The DNA for the CDR3 is TGTGCCAGCGGGCCGGAGGTGGGACCCTACAATGAGCAGTTCTTC. This sequence encodes CASGPEVGPYNEQFF.

The sample holds a few counts of this clone. The chain links TRBV19 to TRBJ2-7; D is unclear. This CDR3 is built from 14 residues. Per the germline V gene, CDR1 is LNHDA and CDR2 is SQIVND (reference sequence). Trimming removed 3 bases at V and 2 bases at J, with 11 bases between. The CDR3 reads CASSIDFGPYEQYF. DNA of the CDR3: TGTGCCAGTAGTATCGATTTCGGACCCTACGAGCAGTACTTC.

This sequence joins TRBV6-5 and TRBJ2-7; the D gene is possibly TRBD2 (7 bases). Germline lookup yields CDR1 MNHEY and CDR2 SVGAGI. The CDR3 totals 13 residues. V dropped 5 bases and J dropped 6 bases, with 14 bases sitting between them. CDR3 DNA sequence: TGTGCCAGCAGTCAAGGGGGGGGAGGCGAGCAGTACTTC. It is translated as CASSQGGGGEQYF.

V and J are TRBV7-2 and TRBJ1-5, with no clear D. The V gene's germline CDR1 is SGHTA and CDR2 FQGNSA. Trimming left V 2 bases short and J 0 bases short, with 5 bases between. This CDR3 has 14 residues. CDR3 sequence: CASSLKGSNQPQHF. The CDR3 region has the DNA TGTGCCAGCAGCTTAAAGGGTAGCAATCAGCCCCAGCATTTT.

The CDR3 DNA reads TGTGCCACCAGCAGTTCACTGAACACTGAAGCTTTCTTT. Its protein is CATSSSLNTEAFF. V and J are TRBV15 and TRBJ1-1; D remains ambiguous. The V and J ends lost 3 bases and 0 bases respectively, with 5 bases between them. CDR3 length equals 13 residues. The germline gives CDR1 LNHNV, CDR2 YYDKDF (reference sequence).

CDR3 DNA: TGTGCCAGCAGTGACCCGGGGACAGGGTCTGTCAATGAGCAGTTCTTC. Protein: CASSDPGTGSVNEQFF. The chain employs TRBV6-4 and TRBJ2-1; TRBD1 agrees at 9 bases. Trimming removed 2 bases from V and 6 bases from J; junction bases left unmatched: 8. Germline V CDR1 and CDR2: MRHNA, SNTAGT. The CDR3 consists of 16 residues.